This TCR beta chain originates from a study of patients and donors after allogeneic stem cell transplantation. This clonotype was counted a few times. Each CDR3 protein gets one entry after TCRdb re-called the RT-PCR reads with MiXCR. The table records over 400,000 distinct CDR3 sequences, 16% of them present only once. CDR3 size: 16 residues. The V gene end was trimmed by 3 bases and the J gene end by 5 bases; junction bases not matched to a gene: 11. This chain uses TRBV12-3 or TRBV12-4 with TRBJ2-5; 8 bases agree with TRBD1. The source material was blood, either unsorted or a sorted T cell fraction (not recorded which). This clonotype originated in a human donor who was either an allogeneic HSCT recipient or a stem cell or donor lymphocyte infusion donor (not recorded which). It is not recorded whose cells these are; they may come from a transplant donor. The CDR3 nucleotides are TGTGCCAGCAGTTTCAACGGCAGGGGGCTACGGGAGACCCAGTACTTC. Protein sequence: CASSFNGRGLRETQYF.